One and the same sample provided the 14 T cell receptor beta chains below, sequenced in a study of immune evolution from preneoplasia to lung adenocarcinoma. The table came from immunoSEQ multiplex PCR; TCRdb's copy has only in-frame clones and leaves some out. The sample has 35,000 or so clones; roughly 74% are singletons. The source material was FFPE invasive lung adenocarcinoma tissue. These receptors were collected from a person between 60 and 70 years old with lung adenocarcinoma.

V gene TRBV5-1 combines with J gene TRBJ1-1; possible D gene TRBD1, 6 bases. The germline V gene encodes CDR1 SGHRS and CDR2 YFSETQ. V gave up 1 base and J gave up 4 bases, with 14 bases separating them. The CDR3 is 15 amino acids. In DNA, the CDR3 is TGCGCCAGCAGCTTGTATGGGGGGGCGAGCACTGAAGCTTTCTTT. Translated: CASSLYGGASTEAFF.

The rearrangement joins TRBV18 to TRBJ2-7; 7 bases are a match to TRBD1. There are 13 residues in the CDR3. With 6 bases clipped from V and 2 bases from J, the junction kept 4 bases outside the gene matches. Germline V gives CDR1 KGHSH, CDR2 LQKENI. Written as DNA, the CDR3 is TGTGCCAGCTCGATGGACAGGACCTACGAGCAGTACTTC. It codes for CASSMDRTYEQYF.

This clone was found a few times. V and J are TRBV4-2 and TRBJ2-6; TRBD2 might be the D (5 bases). There are 16 residues in the CDR3. Trimming shortened V by 5 bases and J by 0 bases, and 11 bases separated the two germline ends. Germline CDR1 reads LGHNA; CDR2 reads YNFKEQ. CDR3 loop: CASSTRRDSGANVLTF. DNA of the CDR3: TGTGCCAGCAGCACCCGACGGGACTCTGGGGCCAACGTCCTGACTTTC.

CDR3 in DNA: TGTGCCAGCAGCTTAGATCTTCGGCGTTACGCCAAAAACATTCAGTACTTC. This sequence encodes CASSLDLRRYAKNIQYF. This chain joins TRBV11-2 and TRBJ2-4; no clear D. CDR3 size: 17 residues. Germline loops: CDR1 SGHAT, CDR2 FQNNGV. Between the trimmed V and J ends, which lost 0 bases and 1 base, there was a span of 13 bases.

This clone occurred a few times. The rearrangement joins TRBV28 to TRBJ2-7; 9 positions match TRBD1. CDR1 and CDR2 from the germline V gene are MDHEN and SYDVKM. The junction had 4 bases not matched to a gene; V was cut back by 5 bases and J by 5 bases. This CDR3 spans 13 amino acids. The CDR3 here is CASSRTGVDEQYF. Here the CDR3 DNA reads TGTGCCAGCAGTCGGACAGGGGTAGACGAGCAGTACTTC.

This clone was counted a single time. V gene TRBV19 combines with J gene TRBJ1-1, with D possibly being TRBD1 (6 bases). Germline values: CDR1 LNHDA, CDR2 SQIVND (reference sequence). The CDR3 consists of 15 residues. V was trimmed by 2 bases and J by 6 bases, leaving 16 bases between them. This CDR3 reads CASSILQGLGSEAFF. The DNA for the CDR3 is TGTGCCAGTAGTATACTACAGGGTCTAGGTTCTGAAGCTTTCTTT. Supplemented by reference TRBV19 and TRBJ1-1, the full variable domain reads DGGITQSPKYLFRKEGQNVTLSCEQNLNHDAMYWYRQDPGQGLRLIYYSQIVNDFQKGDIAEGYSVSREKKESFPLTVTSAQKNPTAFYLCASSILQGLGSEAFFGQGTRLTVV.

In this sample, this clone is medium-sized. This chain joins TRBV4-1 and TRBJ2-3; 11 nucleotides match TRBD2. The length of the CDR3 is 16 residues. Looked up from germline, CDR1 is MGHRA and CDR2 is YSYEKL. Trimming removed 6 bases from V and 6 bases from J; junction bases left unmatched: 11. The CDR3 DNA reads TGCGCCAGCAGTAATCGCGAGACTAGCGGGACGGATACGCAGTATTTT. Its translation is CASSNRETSGTDTQYF.

The CDR3 protein is CASSLRLAGDLDSYEQYF. CDR3 DNA: TGTGCCAGCAGCCTGCGACTAGCGGGAGACCTCGACTCCTACGAGCAGTACTTC. J is TRBJ2-7 and V is TRBV4-2, with 12 bases that match TRBD2. This CDR3 contains 18 residues. Germline V lookup: CDR1 LGHNA, CDR2 YNFKEQ. J was trimmed by 0 bases and V by 4 bases; bases with no gene match: 10.

The gene calls are TRBV2 and TRBJ1-5, with D unclear. The V end lost 5 bases, the J end lost 1 base, and 6 bases lay between the germline ends. This CDR3 contains 13 residues. Germline loops: CDR1 SNHLY, CDR2 FYNNEI. CDR3 sequence: CASSLDSNQPQHF. In DNA, the CDR3 is TGTGCCAGCAGTTTGGACAGCAATCAGCCCCAGCATTTT.

V gene TRBV7-9 combines with J gene TRBJ1-1; the D is unclear. Germline V gene data show CDR1 as SEHNR and CDR2 as FQNEAQ (reference sequence). This CDR3 has 12 residues. V lost 5 bases, J lost 1 base, and 5 bases lay in between. The CDR3 reads CASSRTNTEAFF. The CDR3 nucleotides are TGTGCCAGCAGCCGCACGAACACTGAAGCTTTCTTT. The complete variable domain, with remaining parts taken from reference TRBV7-9 and TRBJ1-1, reads DTGVSQNPRHKITKRGQNVTFRCDPISEHNRLYWYRQTLGQGPEFLTYFQNEAQLEKSRLLSDRFSAERPKGSFSTLEIQRTEQGDSAMYLCASSRTNTEAFFGQGTRLTVV.

This clone is medium-sized. The genes are TRBV7-6 and TRBJ2-3; tentative D call: TRBD1 (6 bases). Germline-derived CDR1 and CDR2 are SGHVS and FNYEAQ. The CDR3 runs 18 residues. Trimming took off 5 bases at V and 0 bases at J, with 21 bases between the two ends. The CDR3 loop is CASSDPSRGGHSTDTQYF. The CDR3 bases are TGTGCCAGCAGCGACCCATCCAGGGGCGGACATAGCACAGATACGCAGTATTTT.

This clone is a singleton in its sample. This chain links TRBV7-3 with TRBJ2-1; the D gene could be TRBD1 or TRBD2 (6 bases each). Germline CDR1 and CDR2: SGHTA and FQGTGA. This CDR3 region has 13 residues. V shed 1 base and J shed 11 bases, with 12 bases lying between them. CDR3: CASSLSDGGQQFF. CDR3 in DNA: TGTGCCAGCAGCTTAAGTGATGGGGGGCAGCAGTTCTTC.

The chain joins TRBV11-1 to TRBJ1-1; the D gene is possibly TRBD1 (5 bases). CDR1 and CDR2 (germline): SGHAT, FQDESV (reference sequence). Trimming stripped 3 bases from V and 3 bases from J, with 14 bases between. This CDR3 comprises 15 residues. The CDR3 region is CASSFYTGGDTEAFF. The CDR3 DNA sequence: TGTGCCAGCAGCTTCTACACAGGCGGTGACACTGAAGCTTTCTTT.

The V and J genes are TRBV18 and TRBJ2-1; 8 nucleotides line up with TRBD2. Germline-derived CDR1 and CDR2 are KGHSH and LQKENI. The CDR3 consists of 14 residues. V shed 6 bases, J shed 4 bases, and the junction held 5 bases outside the gene matches. The CDR3 region has the DNA TGTGCCAGCTCTACTAGCGGAGCTTACAATGAGCAGTTCTTC. It specifies CASSTSGAYNEQFF.